The 12 T cell receptor beta chains reported below all come from one sample, sequenced in a study of blood T cell repertoires in COVID-19. Clones were read by immunoSEQ multiplex PCR, and TCRdb kept only the in-frame ones, dropping some. The profile shows about 180,000 clones, about 85% of them singletons. The source material was peripheral blood. These receptors were collected from an elderly woman with acute or convalescent COVID-19.

The chain has TRBV3-1 (or the pseudogene TRBV3-2) and TRBJ2-3, with 9 bases lining up with TRBD1. The CDR3 spans 15 residues. The trim removed 4 bases at V and 0 bases at J, leaving 2 bases unmatched. Germline CDR1 LGHDT, CDR2 YNNKEL (reference sequence). The CDR3 nucleotides read TGTGCCAGCAGCCCCGGGACAGGGAGCACAGATACGCAGTATTTT. It specifies CASSPGTGSTDTQYF.

The chain links TRBV9 to TRBJ1-1; TRBD1 might be the D (6 bases). The ends were cut back, 3 bases at V and 2 bases at J, with 11 bases in the middle. The CDR3 length is 14 residues. Germline CDR1 SGDLS, CDR2 YYNGEE. CDR3 loop: CASSANRANTEAFF. For the CDR3, the DNA is TGTGCCAGCAGCGCAAACAGGGCAAACACTGAAGCTTTCTTT. The variable domain in full, with the rest retrieved from reference TRBV9 and TRBJ1-1, is DSGVTQTPKHLITATGQRVTLRCSPRSGDLSVYWYQQSLDQGLQFLIQYYNGEERAKGNILERFSAQQFPDLHSELNLSSLELGDSALYFCASSANRANTEAFFGQGTRLTVV.

This sequence joins TRBV10-3 and TRBJ2-7; D gene ambiguous. Germline lookup yields CDR1 ENHRY and CDR2 SYGVKD. CDR3 length: 15 amino acids. V lost 0 bases to trimming and J lost 1 base, with 10 bases between them. CDR3 bases: TGTGCCATCAGTGAGTCGCCAGCGCAATCCTACGAGCAGTACTTC. It encodes CAISESPAQSYEQYF.

The chain employs TRBV29-1 and TRBJ2-3; D is uncertain. Trimming shortened V by 2 bases and J by 0 bases, and 12 bases separated the two germline ends. Germline V gives CDR1 SQVTM, CDR2 ANQGSEA. This CDR3 region has 15 residues. The CDR3 DNA follows: TGCAGCGTTGAAACCACAATCCCAAGCACAGATACGCAGTATTTT. Its translation: CSVETTIPSTDTQYF.

The CDR3 bases are TGTGCCAGCAGCTTGGCACAGGGGGTCACCGGGGAGCTGTTTTTT. It codes for CASSLAQGVTGELFF. The V gene is TRBV5-6, the J gene TRBJ2-2, with 8 positions matching TRBD1. The V segment lost 0 bases and the J segment 4 bases; nucleotides outside the gene matches: 2. Germline values: CDR1 SGHDT, CDR2 YYEEEE. The CDR3 has 15 residues.

This clone appeared a few times. V is TRBV19 and J is TRBJ2-5; 10 bases match TRBD2. Trimming at V came to 4 bases and at J to 3 bases, leaving 2 bases not matched to a gene. The V gene's germline CDR1 is LNHDA and CDR2 SQIVND (reference sequence). This CDR3 region has 14 residues. The DNA of the CDR3 is TGTGCCAGTAGTACCGGGACTAGCGAAGAGACCCAGTACTTC. This codes for CASSTGTSEETQYF.

The chain uses TRBV6-5 and TRBJ1-3; TRBD1 agrees at 10 bases. Germline V gene sequence: CDR1 MNHEY, CDR2 SVGAGI. With V trimmed by 4 bases and J by 7 bases, 7 bases remained unmatched. The length of the CDR3 is 15 residues. CDR3 region: CASSWTGGSRNTIYF. The CDR3 DNA is TGTGCCAGCAGTTGGACAGGGGGAAGTAGGAACACCATATATTTT.

The chain carries TRBV7-8 and TRBJ2-4; a weak D match, TRBD1 (6 bases). V gave up 4 bases and J gave up 1 base, with 11 bases separating them. CDR1 is SGHVS and CDR2 is FQNEAQ in the germline V gene. This CDR3 spans 15 amino acids. The CDR3 DNA follows: TGTGCCAGCAGCTACCAGGGGTTGGCCAAAAACATTCAGTACTTC. It encodes CASSYQGLAKNIQYF.

V is TRBV19 and J is TRBJ1-5, with D perhaps TRBD1 (6 bases). Per germline, CDR1 LNHDA and CDR2 SQIVND (reference sequence). Deletions cut 10 bases from V and 5 bases from J, with 15 bases between. This CDR3 has 13 amino acids. In DNA, the CDR3 is TGTGCCATCGGGCAGGGGAGGGATCAGCCCCAGCATTTT. Protein sequence: CAIGQGRDQPQHF.

The chain carries TRBV5-3 and TRBJ2-5, with D perhaps matching TRBD2 (7 bases). TRBV5-3 is treated as an ORF (open reading frame) with a function not yet certain. The CDR3 length is 14 residues. V was trimmed by 4 bases and J by 1 base, leaving 11 bases between them. The CDR3, as DNA: TGTGCCAGAAGCCCTCGGGGGGCCCAAGAGACCCAGTACTTC. This gives the protein CARSPRGAQETQYF.

The V and J genes are TRBV27 and TRBJ1-1; D perhaps matches TRBD1 (6 bases). V gave up 0 bases and J gave up 12 bases, with 14 bases separating them. CDR3 length: 13 residues. Germline loops: CDR1 MNHEY, CDR2 SMNVEV (reference sequence). Here the CDR3 DNA reads TGTGCCAGCAGTTTATCGAGGGGGAGGGCCACTTTCTTT. Translated: CASSLSRGRATFF.

V is TRBV3-1 (or the pseudogene TRBV3-2) and J is TRBJ2-2; possibly TRBD2 for D (5 bases). The V gene's germline CDR1 is LGHDT and CDR2 YNNKEL (reference sequence). The CDR3 runs 15 residues. Deletions cut 5 bases from V and 3 bases from J, with 13 bases between. CDR3 protein: CASSAGPGYTGELFF. The CDR3 nucleotides are TGTGCCAGCAGCGCGGGTCCGGGGTACACCGGGGAGCTGTTTTTT.